This record covers a single TCR beta chain. These data are taken from a study of OX40 agonist ivuxolimab in advanced cancers. Profiled with immunoSEQ multiplex PCR; TCRdb holds only in-frame clones, not every one. Here the sample spans about 53,000 clones, less than 90% being singletons. The V end lost 2 bases, the J end lost 2 bases, and 13 bases lay between the germline ends. The CDR3 totals 17 residues. Germline CDR1 and CDR2: MDHEN and SYDVKM. The receptor was isolated from an adult with an advanced solid tumor such as melanoma, head and neck, liver or kidney cancer. The sample was CD4+ or CD8+ T cells sorted from blood, taken in a trial of the OX40 agonist ivuxolimab. The chain is built from TRBV28 and TRBJ2-6; D might be TRBD1 (6 bases). The CDR3 DNA reads as TGTGCCAGCAGTTTAGAACAGGGTCAAGCTGGGGCCAACGTCCTGACTTTC. Translating it yields CASSLEQGQAGANVLTF.